What follows is one T cell receptor beta chain and its context. Germline trimming cut 5 bases from V and 3 bases from J; bases unmatched to any gene: 6. Germline V gives CDR1 ENHRY, CDR2 SYGVKD. This CDR3 is 14 amino acids long. These data belong to a study of blood T cell repertoires in COVID-19. Study-wide background: The samples span acute and convalescent COVID-19 from the United States, Italy and Spain. T cells, B-cell-depleted T cells, or PBMCs provided the cDNA or gDNA that served as material.

Study processing details: Estimated nucleated cell counts came from reference gene primer amplification. The assay was immunoSEQ multiplex PCR, and TCRdb's table has in-frame clones only and misses some. That table supplies the V and J calls and clone size; D and trimming were determined from the DNA. The sample has about 60,000 clones, approximately 80% seen once. The rearrangement links TRBV10-3 to TRBJ1-1; 7 bases agree with TRBD1. This receptor was taken from a woman of 80 years or more with acute or convalescent COVID-19. The source material was peripheral blood. CDR3 coding DNA: TGTGCCATCAGTAGACAGGGTACCGACACTGAAGCTTTCTTT. Translated, it gives CAISRQGTDTEAFF.